These 10 T cell receptor beta chains were sequenced from one sample in a study of CD8+ T cells in alopecia areata. Treatment denoted: oral pan-JAK inhibitor, 5-10 mg twice daily. As the sequencing template, cDNA was produced by extracting RNA and reverse transcribing it. Repertoires were generated with immunoSEQ multiplex PCR, while TCRdb's copy carries only in-frame clones and drops some. This table has some 180,000 clones, roughly 50% appearing once. The sample in question was CD8+ T cells sorted from blood, obtained at week 24, from a patient treated with tofacitinib. The receptors here all came from a human donor with alopecia areata.

This clone has more than one count but fewer than ten. The chain links TRBV29-1 to TRBJ2-3, with 14 nucleotides matching TRBD2. Per the germline V gene, CDR1 is SQVTM and CDR2 is ANQGSEA. The CDR3 is 16 residues long. With V trimmed by 7 bases and J by 6 bases, 12 bases remained unmatched. In DNA form, the CDR3 reads TGCAGCGCGACTAGCGGGGGGGCCCCTACGAGGGATACGCAGTATTTT. Residues: CSATSGGAPTRDTQYF.

In its sample, this clone was seen a few times. J is TRBJ2-2 and V is TRBV4-3; possible D gene TRBD1, 5 bases. V was cut by 0 bases and J by 7 bases, with 15 bases left in between. Germline V lookup: CDR1 LGHNA, CDR2 YSLEER. The CDR3 sequence is 16 residues long. CDR3 in DNA: TGCGCCAGCAGCCAAGATAGGGCAGGGCGCGGCGGGGAGCTGTTTTTT. It codes for CASSQDRAGRGGELFF.

A few counts support this clone. The gene calls are TRBV19 and TRBJ1-4; D remains ambiguous. Germline assignment: CDR1 LNHDA and CDR2 SQIVND (reference sequence). With 5 bases removed from V and 7 bases from J, the gap between germline ends came to 11 bases. The CDR3 consists of 13 residues. CDR3 protein: CASSPDHREKLFF. The CDR3 DNA is TGTGCCAGTAGTCCGGACCACCGTGAAAAACTGTTTTTT.

A few counts support this clone. CDR3 DNA sequence: TGCAGCGTTGAGGACGGAGACAGGGATCGGTACTTC. Translation gives CSVEDGDRDRYF. J is TRBJ2-7 and V is TRBV29-1, with 7 bases identical to TRBD1. CDR3 length equals 12 residues. With V trimmed by 3 bases and J by 12 bases, 11 bases remained unmatched. In germline, CDR1 is SQVTM, CDR2 ANQGSEA.

The CDR3 DNA follows: TGCAGCGTTGATCAGGGTGGGACCCAAGAGACCCAGTACTTC. This translates into CSVDQGGTQETQYF. The chain links TRBV29-1 to TRBJ2-5, with D perhaps being TRBD1 or TRBD2 (5 bases each). CDR3 length: 14 amino acids. Germline assignment: CDR1 SQVTM and CDR2 ANQGSEA. V lost 3 bases, J lost 1 base, and 12 bases lay in between.

V is TRBV7-9 and J is TRBJ1-4; possible D gene TRBD1, 5 bases. V was pared by 5 bases and J by 8 bases, with 18 bases between. The germline gives CDR1 SEHNR, CDR2 FQNEAQ (reference sequence). This CDR3 comprises 15 residues. CDR3 region: CASSGPIIWGEKLFF. The CDR3 nucleotides are TGTGCCAGCAGCGGGCCGATCATATGGGGGGAAAAACTGTTTTTT.

V usage is TRBV30 and J usage is TRBJ1-1; unclear D gene. From germline, CDR1 is GTSNPN and CDR2 SVGIG (reference sequence). The ends were cut back, 3 bases at V and 6 bases at J, with 11 bases in the middle. The CDR3 has 12 amino acids. The CDR3 sequence is CAWSVDNPEAFF. For the CDR3, the DNA is TGTGCCTGGAGCGTCGACAACCCTGAAGCTTTCTTT.

The chain recombines TRBV13 with TRBJ1-3; D gene ambiguous. CDR3 length: 15 residues. Per the germline V gene, CDR1 is PRHDT and CDR2 is FYEKMQ (reference sequence). Trimming left V 1 base short and J 0 bases short, with 7 bases between. CDR3 region: CASSLAAISGNTIYF. The CDR3 DNA reads as TGTGCCAGCAGCTTAGCGGCCATCTCTGGAAACACCATATATTTT.

This clone was seen once. The chain joins TRBV6-1 to TRBJ2-1; D uncertain. CDR3 length: 16 amino acids. Germline V gives CDR1 MNHNS, CDR2 SASEGT. Trimming cost V 4 bases and J 1 base, with 14 bases left between them. The CDR3 sequence: CASSGEGGASYNEQFF. The CDR3 DNA sequence: TGTGCCAGCAGTGGCGAAGGCGGAGCTTCCTACAATGAGCAGTTCTTC.

The chain links TRBV4-3 to TRBJ2-7; D call uncertain. There are 15 residues in the CDR3. Trimming shortened V by 0 bases and J by 0 bases, and 9 bases separated the two germline ends. The germline gives CDR1 LGHNA, CDR2 YSLEER. The CDR3 spells CASSQDLESSYEQYF. CDR3 coding DNA: TGCGCCAGCAGCCAAGATTTGGAGAGCTCCTACGAGCAGTACTTC.